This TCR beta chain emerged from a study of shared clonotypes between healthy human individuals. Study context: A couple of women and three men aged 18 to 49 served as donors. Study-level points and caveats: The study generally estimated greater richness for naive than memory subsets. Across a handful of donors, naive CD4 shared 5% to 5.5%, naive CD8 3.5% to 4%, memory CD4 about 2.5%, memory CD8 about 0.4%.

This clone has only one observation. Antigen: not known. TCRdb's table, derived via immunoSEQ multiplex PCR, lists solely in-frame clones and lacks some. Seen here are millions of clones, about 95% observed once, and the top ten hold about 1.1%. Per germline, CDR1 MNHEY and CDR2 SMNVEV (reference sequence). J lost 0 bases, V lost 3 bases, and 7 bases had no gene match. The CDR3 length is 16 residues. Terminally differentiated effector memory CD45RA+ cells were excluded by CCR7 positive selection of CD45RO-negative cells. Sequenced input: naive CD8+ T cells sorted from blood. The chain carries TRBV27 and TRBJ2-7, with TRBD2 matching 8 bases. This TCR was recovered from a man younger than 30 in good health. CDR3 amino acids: CASSFVAGGSSYEQYF. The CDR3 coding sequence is TGTGCCAGCAGTTTTGTTGCGGGAGGCTCCTCCTACGAGCAGTACTTC.